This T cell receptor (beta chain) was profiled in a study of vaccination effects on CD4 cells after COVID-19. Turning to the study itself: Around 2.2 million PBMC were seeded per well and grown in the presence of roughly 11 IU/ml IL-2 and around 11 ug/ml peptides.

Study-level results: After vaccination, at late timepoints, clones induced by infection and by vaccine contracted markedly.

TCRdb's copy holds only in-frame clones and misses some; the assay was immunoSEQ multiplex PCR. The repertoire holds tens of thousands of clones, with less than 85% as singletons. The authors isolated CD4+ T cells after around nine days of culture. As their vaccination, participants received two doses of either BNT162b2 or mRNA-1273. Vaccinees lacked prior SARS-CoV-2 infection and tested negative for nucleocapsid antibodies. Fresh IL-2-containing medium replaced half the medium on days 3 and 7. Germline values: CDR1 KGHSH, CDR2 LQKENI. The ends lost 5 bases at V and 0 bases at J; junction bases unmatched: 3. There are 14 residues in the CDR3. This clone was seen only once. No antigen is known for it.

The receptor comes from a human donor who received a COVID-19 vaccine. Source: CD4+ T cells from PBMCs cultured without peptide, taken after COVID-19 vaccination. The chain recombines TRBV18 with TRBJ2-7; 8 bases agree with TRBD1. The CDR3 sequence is CASSDGTGSYEQYV. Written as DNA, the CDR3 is TGTGCCAGCTCAGACGGGACAGGCTCCTACGAGCAGTACGTC.